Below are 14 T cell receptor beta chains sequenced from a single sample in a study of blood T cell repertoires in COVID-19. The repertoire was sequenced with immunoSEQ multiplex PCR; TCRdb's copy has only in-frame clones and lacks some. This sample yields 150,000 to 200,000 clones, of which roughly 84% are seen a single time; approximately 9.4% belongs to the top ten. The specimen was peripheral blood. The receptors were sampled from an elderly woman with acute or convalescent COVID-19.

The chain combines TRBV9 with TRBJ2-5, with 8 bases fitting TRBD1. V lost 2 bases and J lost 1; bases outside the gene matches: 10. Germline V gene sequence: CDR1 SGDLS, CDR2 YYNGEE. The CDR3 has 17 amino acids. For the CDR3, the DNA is TGTGCCAGCAGCGTGTCCTTGGGACAGGCCCCCCAAGAGACCCAGTACTTC. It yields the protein CASSVSLGQAPQETQYF.

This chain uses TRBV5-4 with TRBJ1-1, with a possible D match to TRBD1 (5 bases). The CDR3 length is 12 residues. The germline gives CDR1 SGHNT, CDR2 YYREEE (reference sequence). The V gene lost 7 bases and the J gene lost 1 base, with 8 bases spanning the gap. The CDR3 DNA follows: TGTGCCAGCGGGGGAGGGAACACTGAAGCTTTCTTT. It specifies CASGGGNTEAFF.

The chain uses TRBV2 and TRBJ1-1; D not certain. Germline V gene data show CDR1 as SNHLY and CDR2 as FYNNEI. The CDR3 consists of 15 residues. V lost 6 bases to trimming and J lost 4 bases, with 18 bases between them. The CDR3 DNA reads TGTGCCAGCAGCTCGAACCAGGTTGCTTCCACTGAAGCTTTCTTT. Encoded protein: CASSSNQVASTEAFF.

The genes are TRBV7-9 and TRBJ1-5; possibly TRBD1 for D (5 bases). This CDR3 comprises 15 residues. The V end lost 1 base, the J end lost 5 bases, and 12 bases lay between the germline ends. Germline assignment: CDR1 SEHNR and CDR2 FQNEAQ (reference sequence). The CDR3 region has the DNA TGTGCCAGCAGCTTAGACACCGGGGGTTATCAGCCCCAGCATTTT. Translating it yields CASSLDTGGYQPQHF.

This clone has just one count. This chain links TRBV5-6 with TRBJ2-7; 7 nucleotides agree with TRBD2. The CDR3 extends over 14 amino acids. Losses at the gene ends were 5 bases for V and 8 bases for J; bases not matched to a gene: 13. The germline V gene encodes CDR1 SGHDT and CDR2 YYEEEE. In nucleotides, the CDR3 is TGTGCCAGCAGTTTTTCTAGCGGCCCCAGCAAGCAGTACTTC. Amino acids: CASSFSSGPSKQYF. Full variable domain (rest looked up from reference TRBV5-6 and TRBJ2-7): DAGVTQSPTHLIKTRGQQVTLRCSPKSGHDTVSWYQQALGQGPQFIFQYYEEEERQRGNFPDRFSGHQFPNYSSELNVNALLLGDSALYLCASSFSSGPSKQYFGPGTRLTVT.

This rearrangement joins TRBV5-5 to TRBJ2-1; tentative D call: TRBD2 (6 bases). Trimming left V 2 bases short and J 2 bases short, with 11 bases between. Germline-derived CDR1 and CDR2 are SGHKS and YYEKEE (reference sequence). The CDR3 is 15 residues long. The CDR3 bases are TGTGCCAGCAGCTTCGGGGGATCTGCCTACAATGAGCAGTTCTTC. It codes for CASSFGGSAYNEQFF.

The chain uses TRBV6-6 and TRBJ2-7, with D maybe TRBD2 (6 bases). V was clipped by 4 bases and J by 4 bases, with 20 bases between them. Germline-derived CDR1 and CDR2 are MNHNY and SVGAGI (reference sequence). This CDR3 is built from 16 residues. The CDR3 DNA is TGTGCCAGCAGTTTCCCCTCTACCGCGGGGACTTACGAGCAGTACTTC. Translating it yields CASSFPSTAGTYEQYF.

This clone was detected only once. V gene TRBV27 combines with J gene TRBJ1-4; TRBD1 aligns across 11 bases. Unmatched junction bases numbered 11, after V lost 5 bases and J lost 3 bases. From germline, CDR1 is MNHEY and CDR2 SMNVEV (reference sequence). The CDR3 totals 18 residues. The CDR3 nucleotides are TGTGCCAGCAGTCCCCGAGGACAGGGGGCTTCGTCTAATGAAAAACTGTTTTTT. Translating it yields CASSPRGQGASSNEKLFF. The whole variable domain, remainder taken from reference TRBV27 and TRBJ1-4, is EAQVTQNPRYLITVTGKKLTVTCSQNMNHEYMSWYRQDPGLGLRQIYYSMNVEVTDKGDVPEGYKVSRKEKRNFPLILESPSPNQTSLYFCASSPRGQGASSNEKLFFGSGTQLSVL.

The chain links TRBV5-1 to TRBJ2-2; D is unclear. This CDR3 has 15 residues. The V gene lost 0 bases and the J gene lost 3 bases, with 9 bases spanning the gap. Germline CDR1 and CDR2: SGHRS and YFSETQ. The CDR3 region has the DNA TGCGCCAGCAGCTTGGCCCTTCTTGACACCGGGGAGCTGTTTTTT. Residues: CASSLALLDTGELFF.

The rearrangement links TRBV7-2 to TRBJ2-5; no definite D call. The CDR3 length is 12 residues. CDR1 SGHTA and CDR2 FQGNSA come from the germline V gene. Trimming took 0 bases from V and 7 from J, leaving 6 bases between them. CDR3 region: CASSLALGTQYF. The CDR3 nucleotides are TGTGCCAGCAGCTTAGCGCTAGGGACCCAGTACTTC.

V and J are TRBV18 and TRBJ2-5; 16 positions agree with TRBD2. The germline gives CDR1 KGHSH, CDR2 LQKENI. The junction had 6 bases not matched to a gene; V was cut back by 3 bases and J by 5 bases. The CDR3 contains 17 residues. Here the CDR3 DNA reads TGTGCCAGCTCACCTCCGGGACTAGCGGGGGGGCCGGAGACCCAGTACTTC. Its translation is CASSPPGLAGGPETQYF.

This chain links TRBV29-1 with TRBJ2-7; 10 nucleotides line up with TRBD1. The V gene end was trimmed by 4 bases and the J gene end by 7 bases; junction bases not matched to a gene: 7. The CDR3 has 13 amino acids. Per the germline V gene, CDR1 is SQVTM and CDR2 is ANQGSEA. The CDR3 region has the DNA TGCAGCGTTGTTGGGACAGGGGCTGGGGAGCAGTACTTC. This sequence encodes CSVVGTGAGEQYF.

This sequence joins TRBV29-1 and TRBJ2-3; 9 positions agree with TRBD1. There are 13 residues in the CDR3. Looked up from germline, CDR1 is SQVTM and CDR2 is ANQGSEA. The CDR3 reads CAHGQGITDTQYF. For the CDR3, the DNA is TGCGCGCACGGACAGGGGATCACAGATACGCAGTATTTT.

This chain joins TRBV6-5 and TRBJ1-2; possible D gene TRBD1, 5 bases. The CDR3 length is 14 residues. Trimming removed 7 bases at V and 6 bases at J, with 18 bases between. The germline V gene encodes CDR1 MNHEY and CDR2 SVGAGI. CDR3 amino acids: CASTYSREGNGYTF. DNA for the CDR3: TGTGCCAGCACCTACTCGCGGGAGGGGAATGGCTACACCTTC.